The TCR beta chain under discussion was sequenced for a study of radiotherapy plus CTLA-4 blockade in lung cancer. Clones were sequenced by immunoSEQ multiplex PCR, and TCRdb holds only the in-frame ones, with some missing. The sample lists 70,000 to 85,000 clones; over 65% were seen once. J was trimmed by 4 bases and V by 5 bases; bases with no gene match: 5. In germline, CDR1 is SEHNR, CDR2 FQNEAQ (reference sequence). This CDR3 has 15 amino acids. This clone was seen only a few times. The material sequenced was peripheral blood, taken from a patient treated with radiotherapy plus ipilimumab. The TCR originated in a human donor with non-small cell lung cancer whose response to radiotherapy plus ipilimumab could not be evaluated. The chain has TRBV7-9 and TRBJ1-4; 9 positions match TRBD1. The CDR3 sequence is CASSPDRGFNEKLFF. CDR3 in DNA: TGTGCCAGCAGCCCCGACAGGGGGTTTAATGAAAAACTGTTTTTT.